This T cell receptor (beta chain) appears in the sequencing data of a study of blood T cell repertoires in COVID-19. Whole-study context: Researchers got acute and convalescent COVID-19 samples from the United States, Italy and Spain.

Measured with immunoSEQ multiplex PCR; TCRdb has only the in-frame clones, and not every one. Among roughly 250,000 clones listed, 85% to 90% were seen once. Recruitment covered about two dozen US areas and drew participants whose ages spanned roughly 18 to 89 years. Donors were grouped by their self-reported clinical history. All recovered Cohort 3 donors got two negative PCRs, got clearance, or saw symptom resolution. The receptor was derived from a middle-aged man who had recovered from COVID-19. The sample consisted of PBMCs or T cells enriched from blood (not recorded which).

The CDR3 DNA follows: TGTGCCAGCAGCTTGGAGGGCAGGGGGTCCTACAATGAGCAGTTCTTC. It specifies CASSLEGRGSYNEQFF. The chain couples TRBV5-8 to TRBJ2-1, with 7 bases matching TRBD1. This CDR3 is built from 16 residues. In germline, CDR1 is SGHTS, CDR2 YDEGEE. V gave up 0 bases and J gave up 1 base; unmatched junction bases: 4.